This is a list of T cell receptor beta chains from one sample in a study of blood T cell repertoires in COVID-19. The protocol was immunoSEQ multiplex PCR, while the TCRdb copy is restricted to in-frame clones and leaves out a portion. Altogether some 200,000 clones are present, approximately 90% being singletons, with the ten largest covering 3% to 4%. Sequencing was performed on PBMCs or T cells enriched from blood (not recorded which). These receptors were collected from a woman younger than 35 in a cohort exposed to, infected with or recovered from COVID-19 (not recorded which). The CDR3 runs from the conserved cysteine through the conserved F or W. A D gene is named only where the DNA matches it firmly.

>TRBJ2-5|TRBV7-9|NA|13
CASSLRVQETQYF
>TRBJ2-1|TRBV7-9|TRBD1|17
CASSPTYRGLFHNEQFF
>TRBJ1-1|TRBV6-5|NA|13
CASSLDRNTEAFF
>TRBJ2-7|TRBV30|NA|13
CAWRSGQTYEQYF
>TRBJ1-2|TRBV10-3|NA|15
CAISDPDRTIYGYTF
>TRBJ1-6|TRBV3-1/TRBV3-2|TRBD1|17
CASSPEVRGTYNSPLHF
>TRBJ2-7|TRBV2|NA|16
CASTEGVSAGKDEQYF
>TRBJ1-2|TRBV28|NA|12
CASSDRNYGYTF
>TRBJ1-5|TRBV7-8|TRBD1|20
CASSFYSGQGAVFSNQPQHF
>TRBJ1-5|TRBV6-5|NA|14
CASSYRGGGQPQHF
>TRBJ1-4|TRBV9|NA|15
CASSASVGEDEKLFF
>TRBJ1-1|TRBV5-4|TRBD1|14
CASSPTGVGTEAFF
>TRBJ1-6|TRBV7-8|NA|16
CASSPDISSYNSPLHF
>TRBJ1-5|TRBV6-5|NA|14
CASSYGRLNQPQHF
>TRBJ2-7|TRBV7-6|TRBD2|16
CASSFLSGGVSYEQYF
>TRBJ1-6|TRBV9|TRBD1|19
CASSPSRQGMRTYNSPLHF
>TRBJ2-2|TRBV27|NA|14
CASSLGGGNGELFF
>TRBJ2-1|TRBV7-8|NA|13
CASRGLYYNEQFF
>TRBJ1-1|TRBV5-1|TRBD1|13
CATRWDRNTEAFF
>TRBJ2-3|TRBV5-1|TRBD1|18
CASSFRGVRTGYTDTQYF
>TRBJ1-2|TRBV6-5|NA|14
CASSYAPAGYGYTF
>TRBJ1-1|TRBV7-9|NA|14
CASSLSVGGTEAFF
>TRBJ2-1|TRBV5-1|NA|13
CASSLPGANEQFF
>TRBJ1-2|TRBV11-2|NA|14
CASSLGGTDYGYTF
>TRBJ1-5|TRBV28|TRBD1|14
CASRTDRENQPQHF
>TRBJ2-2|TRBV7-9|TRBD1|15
CASSLPGGDGGELFF
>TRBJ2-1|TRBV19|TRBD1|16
CASRITGTGSYNEQFF
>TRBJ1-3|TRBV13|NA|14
CASSFRSSGNTIYF
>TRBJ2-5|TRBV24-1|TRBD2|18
CATSDLLLSGRKQETQYF
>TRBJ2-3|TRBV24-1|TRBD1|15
CATSSGTGGTDTQYF
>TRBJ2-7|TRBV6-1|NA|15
CASSEEQANPYEQYF
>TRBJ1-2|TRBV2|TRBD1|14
CASIVTGAWVGYTF
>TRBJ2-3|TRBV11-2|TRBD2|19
CASSLDPPGLAGGADTQYF
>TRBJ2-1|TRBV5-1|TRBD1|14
CASSLPGQGNEQFF
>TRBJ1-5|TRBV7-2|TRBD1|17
CASSLVGTGAGSQPQHF
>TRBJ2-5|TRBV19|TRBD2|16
CASSKIAGEGKETQYF
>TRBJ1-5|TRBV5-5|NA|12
CASSFDTQPQHF
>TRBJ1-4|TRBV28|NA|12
CASSYLNEKLFF
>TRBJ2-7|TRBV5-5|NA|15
CASSLDRVLSYEQYF
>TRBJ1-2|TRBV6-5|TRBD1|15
CASSYSVTGDYGYTF
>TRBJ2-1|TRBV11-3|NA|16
CASSSLGVLSYNEQFF
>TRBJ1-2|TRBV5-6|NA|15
CASSFPGQPADGYTF
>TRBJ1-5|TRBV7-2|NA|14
CASSLRTIDQPQHF
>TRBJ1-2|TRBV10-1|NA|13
CASSETGSYGYTF
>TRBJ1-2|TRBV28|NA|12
CASRQGPWGYTF
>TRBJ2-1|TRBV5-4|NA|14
CASSYERANNEQFF
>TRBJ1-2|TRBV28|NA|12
CASRADSYGYTF
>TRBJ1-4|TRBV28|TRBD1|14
CASTGRQGGEKLFF
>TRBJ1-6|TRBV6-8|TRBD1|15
CASRGDRGRYSPLHF
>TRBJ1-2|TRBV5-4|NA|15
CASSWGGSSNYGYTF
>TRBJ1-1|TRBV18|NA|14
CASSGTHLGTEAFF
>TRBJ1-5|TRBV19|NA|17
CASTPILDSGGNQPQHF
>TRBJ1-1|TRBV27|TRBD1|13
CASSFTGGTEAFF
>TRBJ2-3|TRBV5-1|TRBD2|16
CASSSLAGGNTDTQYF
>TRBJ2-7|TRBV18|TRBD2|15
CASSPLSGTDYEQYF
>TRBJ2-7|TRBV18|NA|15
CASSPPLDLGGEQYF
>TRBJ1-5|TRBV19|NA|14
CASSNGGGNQPQHF
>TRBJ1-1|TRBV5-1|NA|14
CASSLGTDNTEAFF
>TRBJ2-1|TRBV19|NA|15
CASSRSTGPYNEQFF